Following are 22 T cell receptor beta chains from one sample sequenced in a study of cytomegalovirus exposure and HLA in healthy donors. 60 Vbeta and 13 Jbeta primers were used in PCR. The assay was immunoSEQ multiplex PCR, and TCRdb's table has in-frame clones only and misses some. Here the sample spans fewer than 200,000 clones, around 73% being singletons. Sequencing used PBMCs. These receptors were taken from a man in his sixties in good health and CMV-seronegative.

This rearrangement joins TRBV19 to TRBJ2-6; D is unclear. This CDR3 contains 20 residues. V was shortened by 5 bases and J by 1 base, with 24 bases between the two germline ends. Germline V CDR1 and CDR2: LNHDA, SQIVND (reference sequence). The CDR3 sequence: CASSDHLAGIIRSGANVLTF. The CDR3 DNA is TGTGCCAGTAGTGATCATTTGGCAGGCATTATTAGATCTGGGGCCAACGTCCTGACTTTC.

The chain couples TRBV7-3 to TRBJ2-3, with a weak D call TRBD2 (6 bases). V lost 0 bases, J lost 4 bases, and 14 bases lay in between. Germline lookup yields CDR1 SGHTA and CDR2 FQGTGA. This CDR3 is built from 16 residues. CDR3 DNA sequence: TGTGCCAGCAGCTTAACGTTCGGAGGGTTTGCAGATACGCAGTATTTT. This translates into CASSLTFGGFADTQYF.

The rearrangement joins TRBV15 to TRBJ1-1; possibly TRBD1 for D (6 bases). The CDR3 sequence is 13 residues long. The V gene's germline CDR1 is LNHNV and CDR2 YYDKDF (reference sequence). The V gene lost 0 bases and the J gene lost 10 bases, with 12 bases spanning the gap. For the CDR3, the DNA is TGTGCCACCAGCAGAGATCGGGAGGGGGGAGCTTTCTTT. This gives the protein CATSRDREGGAFF.

The chain has TRBV5-4 and TRBJ2-5, with TRBD2 matching over 11 bases. This CDR3 has 16 amino acids. J gave up 4 bases and V 3 bases, and 8 bases lay outside the gene matches. The germline V gene has CDR1 SGHNT and CDR2 YYREEE (reference sequence). CDR3 sequence reads: CASSSPELAGVETQYF. CDR3 nucleotides: TGTGCCAGCAGCTCCCCTGAACTAGCGGGGGTAGAGACCCAGTACTTC. Drawing the rest from reference TRBV5-4 and TRBJ2-5, the complete variable domain is ETGVTQSPTHLIKTRGQQVTLRCSSQSGHNTVSWYQQALGQGPQFIFQYYREEENGRGNFPPRFSGLQFPNYSSELNVNALELDDSALYLCASSSPELAGVETQYFGPGTRLLVL.

CDR3 coding DNA: TGCAGCGTTTCCAGACTGGGGAGGACTTTCTTT. This translates into CSVSRLGRTFF. The chain uses TRBV29-1 and TRBJ1-1; D not certain. The germline V gene encodes CDR1 SQVTM and CDR2 ANQGSEA. This CDR3 contains 11 residues. V lost 5 bases and J 12 bases, leaving 16 bases between the germline ends.

This chain joins TRBV11-2 and TRBJ1-1; the D is unclear. This CDR3 has 14 amino acids. Between the trimmed V and J ends, which lost 5 bases and 1 base, there was a span of 11 bases. The germline V gene has CDR1 SGHAT and CDR2 FQNNGV. The CDR3 loop reads CASSLSHGNTEAFF. CDR3 sequence (DNA): TGTGCCAGCAGCCTAAGCCACGGGAACACTGAAGCTTTCTTT.

This clone showed up just once. The chain couples TRBV5-5 to TRBJ2-7; D possibly corresponds to TRBD2 (6 bases). Trimming took 3 bases from V and 2 from J, leaving 15 bases between them. CDR3 length equals 15 residues. Germline lookup yields CDR1 SGHKS and CDR2 YYEKEE (reference sequence). This chain's CDR3 is CASSWVGSRAYEQYF. CDR3 coding DNA: TGTGCCAGCAGCTGGGTCGGGAGTAGGGCCTACGAGCAGTACTTC.

The chain uses TRBV29-1 and TRBJ1-2; D may be TRBD1 (6 bases). This CDR3 has 14 amino acids. The germline CDR1 and CDR2 sequences are SQVTM and ANQGSEA. The germline V and J ends were trimmed by 2 bases and 5 bases, with 15 bases remaining between them. CDR3 sequence: CSVEWGGQGYGYTF. In DNA, the CDR3 is TGCAGCGTTGAATGGGGGGGGCAGGGTTATGGCTACACCTTC.

The chain joins TRBV6-6 to TRBJ2-5; TRBD2 matches at 14 bases. The CDR3 sequence is 16 residues long. Germline CDR1 is MNHNY and CDR2 is SVGAGI (reference sequence). Trimming at V came to 6 bases and at J to 5 bases, leaving 8 bases not matched to a gene. CDR3 in DNA: TGTGCCAGCAGCGGAGGGACTAGCGGGGGTAGTGAGACCCAGTACTTC. It specifies CASSGGTSGGSETQYF.

This chain's CDR3 is CAWSTTGGYNEQFF. The CDR3 nucleotides are TGTGCCTGGAGTACGACGGGGGGATACAATGAGCAGTTCTTC. V and J are TRBV30 and TRBJ2-1; 7 positions agree with TRBD2. The germline V gene encodes CDR1 GTSNPN and CDR2 SVGIG (reference sequence). The CDR3 runs to 14 residues. Germline trimming cut 2 bases from V and 4 bases from J; bases unmatched to any gene: 5.

The rearrangement uses TRBV7-9 and TRBJ2-1; 8 bases are shared with TRBD2. The V gene end was trimmed by 1 base and the J gene end by 12 bases; junction bases not matched to a gene: 5. CDR3 size: 13 residues. The V gene's germline CDR1 is SEHNR and CDR2 FQNEAQ (reference sequence). The CDR3 DNA sequence: TGTGCCAGCAGCTTAGGGACTAGCCGTAGGCAGTTCTTC. Translating it yields CASSLGTSRRQFF. The complete variable domain, with remaining parts taken from reference TRBV7-9 and TRBJ2-1, reads DTGVSQNPRHKITKRGQNVTFRCDPISEHNRLYWYRQTLGQGPEFLTYFQNEAQLEKSRLLSDRFSAERPKGSFSTLEIQRTEQGDSAMYLCASSLGTSRRQFFGPGTRLTVL.

In the case of this clone: Other nucleotide sequences in the sample specify the same CDR3. The chain uses TRBV5-1 and TRBJ1-4, with D possibly TRBD1 on 6 matching bases. V was shortened by 0 bases and J by 7 bases, with 13 bases between the two germline ends. CDR1 is SGHRS, CDR2 YFSETQ, per germline. The CDR3 has 15 residues. In nucleotides, the CDR3 is TGCGCCAGCAGCTTGGGGGGCAGGGGTTTTGAAAAACTGTTTTTT. This encodes CASSLGGRGFEKLFF.

The rearrangement links TRBV19 to TRBJ2-3; 14 bases map to TRBD2. With 3 bases clipped from V and 1 base from J, the junction kept 9 bases outside the gene matches. This CDR3 is built from 19 residues. Germline V gives CDR1 LNHDA, CDR2 SQIVND (reference sequence). This chain's CDR3 is CASSMGGLAGDWGTDTQYF. CDR3 nucleotide sequence: TGTGCCAGTAGTATGGGGGGACTAGCGGGAGATTGGGGCACAGATACGCAGTATTTT.

The chain has TRBV27 and TRBJ2-7; D remains unclear. V was clipped by 2 bases and J by 0 bases, with 8 bases between them. This CDR3 region has 14 residues. Germline CDR1 reads MNHEY; CDR2 reads SMNVEV (reference sequence). The CDR3 reads CASSLGLSSYEQYF. CDR3 bases: TGTGCCAGCAGTTTAGGGCTGAGCTCCTACGAGCAGTACTTC.

The chain couples TRBV4-3 to TRBJ2-1; 10 bases fit TRBD2. Unmatched junction bases numbered 13, after V lost 4 bases and J lost 7 bases. Germline lookup yields CDR1 LGHNA and CDR2 YSLEER. The CDR3 is 17 residues long. CDR3 loop: CASSLLLAGEKGNEQFF. The CDR3 DNA is TGCGCCAGCAGCCTCCTCCTAGCGGGAGAGAAGGGAAATGAGCAGTTCTTC.

The chain links TRBV5-6 to TRBJ2-7; D may be TRBD2 (6 bases). CDR1 is SGHDT, CDR2 YYEEEE, per germline. V lost 0 bases to trimming and J lost 6 bases, with 10 bases between them. The CDR3 is 13 residues long. In nucleotides, the CDR3 is TGTGCCAGCAGCTTGGCACCCGGGGGCGAGCAGTACTTC. Translated: CASSLAPGGEQYF. Using reference TRBV5-6 and TRBJ2-7 for the parts outside the CDR3, the full variable domain is DAGVTQSPTHLIKTRGQQVTLRCSPKSGHDTVSWYQQALGQGPQFIFQYYEEEERQRGNFPDRFSGHQFPNYSSELNVNALLLGDSALYLCASSLAPGGEQYFGPGTRLTVT.

The chain links TRBV6-5 to TRBJ1-2; tentative D call: TRBD1 (6 bases). The CDR3 is 13 amino acids. V shed 6 bases and J shed 0 bases, with 8 bases lying between them. The germline gives CDR1 MNHEY, CDR2 SVGAGI. This CDR3 is CASSRTANYGYTF. CDR3 DNA sequence: TGTGCCAGCAGCCGGACAGCTAACTATGGCTACACCTTC.

This clone was recorded only once. Germline and junction disagree at one end, which may indicate a read error. This specimen includes other DNA sequences encoding the same CDR3. This sequence joins TRBV5-8 and TRBJ1-1; perhaps TRBD1 as D (6 bases). The CDR3 runs to 16 residues. The germline gives CDR1 SGHTS, CDR2 YDEGEE. The chain's CDR3 is CASSLYGGLVNTEAFF. The CDR3 DNA reads TGTGCCAGCAGCTTGTATGGGGGCTTGGTGAACACTGAGGCTTTCTTT.

The gene calls are TRBV5-4 and TRBJ2-7, with 8 bases identical to TRBD2. The V gene end was trimmed by 4 bases and the J gene end by 7 bases; junction bases not matched to a gene: 19. CDR1 is SGHNT, CDR2 YYREEE, per germline (reference sequence). The CDR3 loop spans 17 amino acids. The CDR3 DNA sequence: TGTGCCAGCAGCCCACAAACCCCGGGACTAGAAGCCCGGGAGCAGTACTTC. This codes for CASSPQTPGLEAREQYF.

This clone was recorded once. The CDR3 loop is CASSLVQGISDEQYF. CDR3 DNA sequence: TGCGCCAGCAGCTTGGTACAGGGGATATCGGACGAGCAGTACTTC. V usage is TRBV5-1 and J usage is TRBJ2-5, with 7 bases aligning to TRBD1. The closer fit of TRBJ2-7 to the DNA end suggests the J call may be wrong. CDR3 length equals 15 residues. Germline V CDR1 and CDR2: SGHRS, YFSETQ.

V usage is TRBV5-1 and J usage is TRBJ1-2; TRBD1 matches 7 bases. Per germline, CDR1 SGHRS and CDR2 YFSETQ. There are 12 residues in the CDR3. V lost 3 bases and J lost 4; bases outside the gene matches: 0. In nucleotides, the CDR3 is TGCGCCAGCAGCTGGGACAGCTATGGCTACACCTTC. Residues: CASSWDSYGYTF.

V and J are TRBV27 and TRBJ2-7; D is possibly TRBD1 (5 bases). The CDR3 covers 18 residues. CDR1 is MNHEY and CDR2 is SMNVEV in the germline V gene (reference sequence). V was trimmed by 3 bases and J by 2 bases, leaving 23 bases between them. The CDR3 sequence: CASSLTVPQGSYPYEQYF. CDR3 nucleotide sequence: TGTGCCAGCAGTTTGACAGTCCCACAAGGGTCCTACCCCTACGAGCAGTACTTC.